A selection of T cell receptor beta chains follows, all from one sample in a study of beta chain features in type 1 diabetes. The assay was immunoSEQ multiplex PCR, and TCRdb's table has in-frame clones only and misses some. The data hold 350,000 or so clones, with around 20% observed a single time. The sample taken for sequencing was naive CD4+ T cells from blood. The receptor set was obtained from a woman between 18 and 30 years old in good health. The conserved cysteine and the conserved F or W are not part of the CDR3 here.

>TRBV7-2|12|TRBJ2-2
ASSWDRSTGELF
>TRBV14|15|TRBJ1-3
ASSSGTGLSSGNTIY
>TRBV18|13|TRBJ2-7
ASSPPGGNSYEQY
>TRBV20-1|9|TRBJ1-1
SASERFEAF
>TRBV5-1|12|TRBJ1-1
ASSLGHASTEAF
>TRBV9|13|TRBJ2-2
ASSASSGSTGELF
>TRBV4-1|15|TRBJ2-1
ASSQEGDSTLYNEQF
>TRBV29-1|8|TRBJ2-5
SVSRETQY
>TRBV5-6|12|TRBJ2-5
ASGPRWSQETQY
>TRBV29-1|13|TRBJ1-3
SVGGGVLSGNTIY
>TRBV6-1|13|TRBJ2-7
ASAGQRAVVDEQY
>TRBV28|14|TRBJ2-4
ASRSAGAGAKNIQY
>TRBV30|9|TRBJ2-5
AWGGRETQY
>TRBV5-1|12|TRBJ1-1
ASSWGTPNTEAF
>TRBV5-1|10|TRBJ2-5
ASSSYQETQY
>TRBV29-1|13|TRBJ2-5
SVIGTPGDQETQY